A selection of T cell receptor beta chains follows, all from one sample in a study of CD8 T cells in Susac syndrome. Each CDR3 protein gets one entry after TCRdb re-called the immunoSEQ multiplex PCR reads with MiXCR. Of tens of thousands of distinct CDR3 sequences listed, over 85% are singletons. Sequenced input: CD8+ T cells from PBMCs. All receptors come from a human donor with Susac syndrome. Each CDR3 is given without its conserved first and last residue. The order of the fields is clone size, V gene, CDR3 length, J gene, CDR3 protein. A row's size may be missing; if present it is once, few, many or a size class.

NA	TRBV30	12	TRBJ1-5	AWSVHRVNQPQH
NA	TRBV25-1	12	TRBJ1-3	ASSEDRVGNTIY
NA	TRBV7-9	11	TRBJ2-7	ASSSGGSYEQY
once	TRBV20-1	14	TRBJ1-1	SARNPGGVGNTEAF
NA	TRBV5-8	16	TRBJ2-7	ASSFKGLAGMFEYEQY
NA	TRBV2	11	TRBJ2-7	ASSLGTAYEQY
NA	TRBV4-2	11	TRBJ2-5	ASSQDIKETQY
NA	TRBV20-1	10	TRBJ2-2	SADLATGELF
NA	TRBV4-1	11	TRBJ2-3	ASSQLAGDTQY
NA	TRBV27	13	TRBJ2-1	ASSFPGGSRNEQF
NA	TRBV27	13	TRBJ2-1	ASSRGGGTGYEQF
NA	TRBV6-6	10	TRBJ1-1	ASSRRDTEAF
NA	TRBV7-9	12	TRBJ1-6	ASSLGDRNSPLH
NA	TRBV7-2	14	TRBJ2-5	ASSPRTSGIQETQY
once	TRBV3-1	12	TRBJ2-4	ASSQAQDRNIQY
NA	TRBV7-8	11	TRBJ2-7	ASSLAGTVEQY
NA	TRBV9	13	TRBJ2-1	ASSEGQRGSNEQF
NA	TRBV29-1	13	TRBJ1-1	SVGQGANRITEAF
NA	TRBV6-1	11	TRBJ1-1	ASTRNRNTEAF
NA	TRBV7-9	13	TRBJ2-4	ASSLAWGAKNIQY
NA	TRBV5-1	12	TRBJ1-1	ASSLEGNPAEAF
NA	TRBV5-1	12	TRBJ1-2	ASSLQADLWGYT
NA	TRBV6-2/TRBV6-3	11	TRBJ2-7	ASRTGEGNEQY
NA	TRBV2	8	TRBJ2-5	AGRGETQY
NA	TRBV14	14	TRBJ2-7	ASSQPPAGTTYEQY
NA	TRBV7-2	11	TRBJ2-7	ASSLAHATEQY
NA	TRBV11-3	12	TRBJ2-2	ASSYGPNTGELF
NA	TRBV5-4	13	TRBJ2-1	ASSLSGKVYNEQF
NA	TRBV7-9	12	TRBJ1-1	ASSLDGSWAEAF
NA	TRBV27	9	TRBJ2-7	ASSSDHEQY
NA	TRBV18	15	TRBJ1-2	ASPTGDRGQFENGYT
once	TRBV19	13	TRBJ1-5	ASSWSGARNQPQH
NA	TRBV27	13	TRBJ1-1	ASSTGQRFPAEAF
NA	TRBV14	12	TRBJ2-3	ASSQDRISGTQY
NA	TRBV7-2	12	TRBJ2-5	ASSPGPFGETQY
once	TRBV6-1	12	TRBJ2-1	ASSPTSPYNEQF
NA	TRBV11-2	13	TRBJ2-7	ASSLDTGAPYEQY
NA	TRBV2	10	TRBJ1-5	ASSVGEWPQH
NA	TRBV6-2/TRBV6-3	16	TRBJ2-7	ASSYSRRETLGTYEQY
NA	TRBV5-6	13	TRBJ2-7	ASSVRGNWEYEQY
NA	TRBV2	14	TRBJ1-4	ASSDLGTGVGEKLF
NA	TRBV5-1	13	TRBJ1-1	ASSLADRENTEAF
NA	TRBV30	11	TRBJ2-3	ACPLAGAETQY
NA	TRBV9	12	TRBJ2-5	ASSAGLVEETQY